The next 14 T cell receptor beta chains were all read from a single sample in a study of blood T cell repertoires in COVID-19. Sequenced by immunoSEQ multiplex PCR; TCRdb stores in-frame clones only, minus some. The table includes over 75,000 clones, 85% to 90% detected once. Sequencing was done on a sample of peripheral blood. All receptors come from a man between 50 and 59 years old with COVID-19, enrolled during active disease.

The J gene is TRBJ1-2, the V gene TRBV7-2; 7 positions agree with TRBD1. The CDR3 length is 16 residues. The germline gives CDR1 SGHTA, CDR2 FQGNSA. J was trimmed by 4 bases and V by 1 base; bases with no gene match: 9. The CDR3 protein is CASSLVSTGDFYGYTF. CDR3 DNA: TGTGCCAGCAGCTTAGTATCTACAGGGGATTTCTATGGCTACACCTTC.

The chain combines TRBV6-5 with TRBJ2-1, with D tentatively TRBD2 (5 bases). Trimming pared 5 bases from V and 9 bases from J, leaving 11 bases between. The CDR3 is 12 amino acids. Germline CDR1 MNHEY, CDR2 SVGAGI. In DNA form, the CDR3 reads TGTGCCAGCAGTCGGGCTAGCAGTGAGCAGTTCTTC. Translated: CASSRASSEQFF.

About this clone itself: Other DNA sequences in this specimen translate into the identical CDR3. The rearrangement uses TRBV5-1 and TRBJ2-3; the match to TRBD2 covers 9 bases. Looked up from germline, CDR1 is SGHRS and CDR2 is YFSETQ. The CDR3 length is 15 residues. J was trimmed by 0 bases and V by 1 base; bases with no gene match: 0. The CDR3 DNA follows: TGCGCCAGCAGCTTGCTAGCGGGAAGCACAGATACGCAGTATTTT. Translated: CASSLLAGSTDTQYF.

V usage is TRBV28 and J usage is TRBJ1-2; 7 positions match TRBD1. The CDR3 covers 16 residues. V shed 5 bases, J shed 4 bases, and the junction held 13 bases outside the gene matches. From germline, CDR1 is MDHEN and CDR2 SYDVKM. CDR3 in DNA: TGTGCCAGCAGTACCGACCTGACAGGGATTGGCTATGGCTACACCTTC. Amino acids: CASSTDLTGIGYGYTF.

This clone came up once. The chain couples TRBV19 to TRBJ2-7, with D perhaps TRBD2 (5 bases). The germline CDR1 and CDR2 sequences are LNHDA and SQIVND (reference sequence). This CDR3 is 12 amino acids long. V was clipped by 6 bases and J by 5 bases, with 11 bases between them. The CDR3 nucleotides read TGTGCCAGTAGCACACCGGGGAACGAGCAGTACTTC. As protein: CASSTPGNEQYF.

This clone is deemed medium-sized (0.01 to 0.1%). V and J are TRBV7-9 and TRBJ2-2; TRBD2 matches at 8 bases. CDR1 and CDR2 (germline): SEHNR, FQNEAQ (reference sequence). V dropped 6 bases and J dropped 6; count of bases not matched to a gene: 9. The CDR3 is 15 amino acids. The CDR3 here is CASSSERGHSGELFF. The CDR3 nucleotides read TGTGCCAGCAGTTCCGAGCGGGGGCACTCCGGGGAGCTGTTTTTT. Variable domain in full (rest from reference TRBV7-9 and TRBJ2-2): DTGVSQNPRHKITKRGQNVTFRCDPISEHNRLYWYRQTLGQGPEFLTYFQNEAQLEKSRLLSDRFSAERPKGSFSTLEIQRTEQGDSAMYLCASSSERGHSGELFFGEGSRLTVL.

This chain uses TRBV7-9 with TRBJ2-7, with a weak D call TRBD1 (5 bases). Germline values: CDR1 SEHNR, CDR2 FQNEAQ (reference sequence). Trimming cost V 0 bases and J 7 bases, with 13 bases left between them. The CDR3 is made up of 14 amino acids. The chain's CDR3 is CASSLAEAYREQYF. In nucleotides, the CDR3 is TGTGCCAGCAGCTTAGCAGAGGCTTACAGGGAGCAGTACTTC.

The chain recombines TRBV5-1 with TRBJ2-6; D perhaps matches TRBD1 (5 bases). Germline lookup yields CDR1 SGHRS and CDR2 YFSETQ. V lost 0 bases, J lost 2 bases, and 12 bases lay in between. CDR3 size: 17 residues. The CDR3 sequence is CASSLEISTAGANVLTF. DNA of the CDR3: TGCGCCAGCAGCTTGGAGATCTCGACAGCTGGGGCCAACGTCCTGACTTTC.

This clone showed up just a few times. V usage is TRBV29-1 and J usage is TRBJ1-2; possible D gene TRBD1, 5 bases. The V gene lost 6 bases and the J gene lost 5 bases, with 10 bases spanning the gap. This CDR3 has 11 residues. Germline lookup yields CDR1 SQVTM and CDR2 ANQGSEA. CDR3 region: CSVRDSYGYTF. The DNA of the CDR3 is TGCAGCGTCAGGGATTCTTATGGCTACACCTTC.

This chain links TRBV5-1 with TRBJ1-2; no definite D call. CDR3 size: 12 residues. CDR1 and CDR2 from the germline V gene are SGHRS and YFSETQ. V was clipped by 4 bases and J by 4 bases, with 8 bases between them. CDR3 region: CASSAGGYGYTF. The CDR3 DNA reads TGCGCCAGCAGCGCAGGAGGCTATGGCTACACCTTC. Combining the CDR3 with reference TRBV5-1 and TRBJ1-2 gives the whole variable domain KAGVTQTPRYLIKTRGQQVTLSCSPISGHRSVSWYQQTPGQGLQFLFEYFSETQRNKGNFPGRFSGRQFSNSRSEMNVSTLELGDSALYLCASSAGGYGYTFGSGTRLTVV.

The rearrangement uses TRBV28 and TRBJ1-2, with 7 bases lining up with TRBD1. The germline V gene encodes CDR1 MDHEN and CDR2 SYDVKM. The trim removed 6 bases at V and 0 bases at J, leaving 7 bases unmatched. The CDR3 is made up of 15 amino acids. CDR3 protein: CASSRTGGANYGYTF. The DNA of the CDR3 is TGTGCCAGCAGCCGGACAGGTGGAGCTAACTATGGCTACACCTTC.

The count of this clone is one. The V gene is TRBV7-3, the J gene TRBJ2-2; 10 nucleotides agree with TRBD2. The CDR3 covers 16 residues. Germline V lookup: CDR1 SGHTA, CDR2 FQGTGA. Trimming at V came to 5 bases and at J to 9 bases, leaving 12 bases not matched to a gene. CDR3 amino acids: CASSPRKRGGYRELFF. In nucleotides, the CDR3 is TGTGCCAGCAGCCCACGTAAGCGGGGGGGCTATAGGGAGCTGTTTTTT.

V and J are TRBV19 and TRBJ2-7, with TRBD1 identical over 8 bases. V was clipped by 3 bases and J by 5 bases; unmatched bases: 9. The germline CDR1 and CDR2 sequences are LNHDA and SQIVND (reference sequence). The CDR3 has 15 amino acids. The DNA of the CDR3 is TGTGCCAGTAGTATCACCGGGCAGGGGGCCCACGAGCAGTACTTC. It encodes CASSITGQGAHEQYF. Looking up the rest from reference TRBV19 and TRBJ2-7 gives the full variable domain: DGGITQSPKYLFRKEGQNVTLSCEQNLNHDAMYWYRQDPGQGLRLIYYSQIVNDFQKGDIAEGYSVSREKKESFPLTVTSAQKNPTAFYLCASSITGQGAHEQYFGPGTRLTVT.

The chain employs TRBV14 and TRBJ2-1; weak D call: TRBD1 (6 bases). Looked up from germline, CDR1 is SGHDN and CDR2 is FVKESK. The CDR3 runs to 14 residues. V lost 1 base, J lost 8 bases, and 12 bases lay in between. The CDR3 region has the DNA TGTGCCAGCAGCCAAGGCGCCAGGGGATATGAGCAGTTCTTC. Translated, it gives CASSQGARGYEQFF. The full variable domain, completed using reference TRBV14 and TRBJ2-1, is EAGVTQFPSHSVIEKGQTVTLRCDPISGHDNLYWYRRVMGKEIKFLLHFVKESKQDESGMPNNRFLAERTGGTYSTLKVQPAELEDSGVYFCASSQGARGYEQFFGPGTRLTVL.